This T cell receptor (beta chain) is drawn from a study of regulatory T cells in long-lasting Graves disease. Time point indicated: newly diagnosed GD, antithyroid drugs for less than 3 months. PBMCs provided the RNA from which the TCR library was made. Xi'an, China, was home to the endocrinology department that provided patients. The V gene's germline CDR1 is SGDLS and CDR2 YYNGEE. V was cut by 2 bases and J by 6 bases, with 14 bases left in between. The CDR3 extends over 15 amino acids. Building the TCR beta libraries relied on iRepertoire HTBI primers, and CDR3 regions underwent Arm-PCR. MiXCR, run by TCRdb on the multiplex PCR reads, gives a single entry per CDR3 protein. The profile shows under 400,000 distinct CDR3 sequences, 15% to 20% of them singletons. These data are also associated with another study on T cells in Graves' hyperthyroidism and ophthalmopathy. In that study: In the first-round RT-PCR of the TCR CDR3, the HTBI primer set was used. The blood repertoire included most of the expanded thyroid clonotypes above 0.001. Ophthalmopathy could be told apart from stable hyperthyroidism with a 13 V-J model.

Sample: peripheral blood mononuclear cells (PBMCs), taken at new diagnosis, from a patient treated with antithyroid drugs. The chain links TRBV9 to TRBJ2-2, with no clear D. This TCR was recovered from a man in his forties or fifties with Graves disease. For the CDR3, the DNA is TGTGCCAGCAGCGTTAAGGGAATTTCCCCCGGGGAGCTGTTTTTT. Translation gives CASSVKGISPGELFF.